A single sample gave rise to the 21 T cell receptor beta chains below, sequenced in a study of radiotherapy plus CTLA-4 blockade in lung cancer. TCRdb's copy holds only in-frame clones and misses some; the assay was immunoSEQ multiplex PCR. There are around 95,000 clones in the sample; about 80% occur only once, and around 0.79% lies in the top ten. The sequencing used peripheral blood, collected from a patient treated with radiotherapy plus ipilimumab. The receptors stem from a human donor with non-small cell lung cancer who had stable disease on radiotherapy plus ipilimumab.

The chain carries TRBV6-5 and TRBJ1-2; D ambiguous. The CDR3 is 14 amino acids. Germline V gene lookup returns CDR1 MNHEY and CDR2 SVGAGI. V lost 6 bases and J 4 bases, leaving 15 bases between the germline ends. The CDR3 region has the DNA TGTGCCAGCAGACTACGGGCGGAAGGCTATGGCTACACCTTC. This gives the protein CASRLRAEGYGYTF.

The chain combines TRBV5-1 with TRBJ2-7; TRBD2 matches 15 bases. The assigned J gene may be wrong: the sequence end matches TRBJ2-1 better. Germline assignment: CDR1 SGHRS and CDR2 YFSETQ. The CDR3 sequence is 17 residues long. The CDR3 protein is CASSKGLAGGLYNEQFF. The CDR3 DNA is TGCGCCAGCAGCAAGGGACTAGCGGGAGGCCTCTACAATGAGCAGTTCTTC.

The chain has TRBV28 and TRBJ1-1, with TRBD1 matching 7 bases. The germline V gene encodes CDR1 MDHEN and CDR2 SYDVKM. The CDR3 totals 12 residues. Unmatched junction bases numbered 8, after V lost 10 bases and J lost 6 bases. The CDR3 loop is CATQTGTAEAFF. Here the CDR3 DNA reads TGTGCCACCCAGACAGGGACCGCTGAAGCTTTCTTT.

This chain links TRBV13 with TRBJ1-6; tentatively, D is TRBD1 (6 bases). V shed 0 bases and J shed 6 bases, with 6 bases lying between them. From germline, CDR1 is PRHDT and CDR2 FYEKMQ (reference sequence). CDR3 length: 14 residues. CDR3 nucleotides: TGTGCCAGCAGCTTAGGGACAGGTAATTCACCCCTCCACTTT. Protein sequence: CASSLGTGNSPLHF.

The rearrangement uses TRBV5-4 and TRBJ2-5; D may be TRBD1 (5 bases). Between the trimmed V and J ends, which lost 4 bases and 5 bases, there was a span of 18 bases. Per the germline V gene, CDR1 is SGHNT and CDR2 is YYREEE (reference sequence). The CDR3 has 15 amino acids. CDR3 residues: CASSQYTSGWETQYF. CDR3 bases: TGTGCCAGCAGCCAATATACATCAGGGTGGGAGACCCAGTACTTC.

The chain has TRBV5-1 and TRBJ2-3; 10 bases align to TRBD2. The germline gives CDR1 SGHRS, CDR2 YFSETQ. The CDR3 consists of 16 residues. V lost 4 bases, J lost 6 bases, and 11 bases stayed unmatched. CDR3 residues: CASSPLASGSGDTQYF. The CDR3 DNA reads TGCGCCAGCAGCCCCCTAGCTAGCGGGAGTGGGGATACGCAGTATTTT. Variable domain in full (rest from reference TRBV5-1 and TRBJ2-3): KAGVTQTPRYLIKTRGQQVTLSCSPISGHRSVSWYQQTPGQGLQFLFEYFSETQRNKGNFPGRFSGRQFSNSRSEMNVSTLELGDSALYLCASSPLASGSGDTQYFGPGTRLTVL.

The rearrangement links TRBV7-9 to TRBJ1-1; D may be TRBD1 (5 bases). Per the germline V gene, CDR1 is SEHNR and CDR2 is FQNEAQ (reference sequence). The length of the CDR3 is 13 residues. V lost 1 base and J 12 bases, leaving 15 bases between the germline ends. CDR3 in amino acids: CASSLVVQGRTFF. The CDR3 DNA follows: TGTGCCAGCAGCTTAGTAGTCCAGGGACGAACTTTCTTT.

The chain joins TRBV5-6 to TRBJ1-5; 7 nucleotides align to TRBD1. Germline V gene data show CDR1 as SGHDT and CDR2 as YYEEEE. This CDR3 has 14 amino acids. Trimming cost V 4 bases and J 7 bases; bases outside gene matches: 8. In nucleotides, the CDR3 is TGTGCCAGCAGCGCCCCAGGGGGAGGACAGCCCCAGCATTTT. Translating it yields CASSAPGGGQPQHF.

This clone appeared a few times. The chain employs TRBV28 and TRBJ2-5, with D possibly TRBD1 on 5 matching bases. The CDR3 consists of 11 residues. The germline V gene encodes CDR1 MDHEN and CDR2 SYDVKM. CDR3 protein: CPAGPTETQYF. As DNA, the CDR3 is TGTCCGGCAGGGCCTACAGAGACCCAGTACTTC.

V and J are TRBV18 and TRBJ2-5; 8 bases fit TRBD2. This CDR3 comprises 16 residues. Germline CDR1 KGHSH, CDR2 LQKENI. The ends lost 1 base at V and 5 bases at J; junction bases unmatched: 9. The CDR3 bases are TGTGCCAGCTCACCACGGAACGGGGGGGCCGGTGAGACCCAGTACTTC. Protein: CASSPRNGGAGETQYF.

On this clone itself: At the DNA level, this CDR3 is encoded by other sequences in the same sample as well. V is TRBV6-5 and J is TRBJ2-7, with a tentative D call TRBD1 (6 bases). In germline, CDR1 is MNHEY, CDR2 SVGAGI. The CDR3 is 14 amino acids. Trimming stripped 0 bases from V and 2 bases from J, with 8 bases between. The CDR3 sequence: CASSYSRGTYEQYF. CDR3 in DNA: TGTGCCAGCAGTTACTCAAGGGGGACCTACGAGCAGTACTTC.

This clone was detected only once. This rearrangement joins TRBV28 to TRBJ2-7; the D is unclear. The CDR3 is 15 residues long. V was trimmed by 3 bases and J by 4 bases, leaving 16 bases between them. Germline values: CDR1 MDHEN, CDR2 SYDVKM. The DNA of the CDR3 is TGTGCCAGCAGTTTGGGTGGTCGGTGGAGTTACGAGCAGTACTTC. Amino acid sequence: CASSLGGRWSYEQYF.

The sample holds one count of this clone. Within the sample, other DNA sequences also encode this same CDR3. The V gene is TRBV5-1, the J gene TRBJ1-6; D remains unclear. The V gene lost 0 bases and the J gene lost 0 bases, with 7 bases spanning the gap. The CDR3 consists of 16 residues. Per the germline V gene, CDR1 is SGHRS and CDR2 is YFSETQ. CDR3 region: CASSLGGSSYNSPLHF. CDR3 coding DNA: TGCGCCAGCAGCTTGGGAGGGAGCTCCTATAATTCACCCCTCCACTTT.

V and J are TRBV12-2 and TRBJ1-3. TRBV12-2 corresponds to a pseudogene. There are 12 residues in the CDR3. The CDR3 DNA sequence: TGTGCAAGTCGCTCGGACTGGGACCCCATATATTTT. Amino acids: CASRSDWDPIYF.

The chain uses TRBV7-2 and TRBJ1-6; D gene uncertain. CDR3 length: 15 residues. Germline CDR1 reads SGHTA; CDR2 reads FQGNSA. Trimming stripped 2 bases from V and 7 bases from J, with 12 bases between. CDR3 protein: CASSLSGGGNSPLHF. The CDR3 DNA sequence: TGTGCCAGCAGCTTATCGGGCGGTGGGAATTCACCCCTCCACTTT.

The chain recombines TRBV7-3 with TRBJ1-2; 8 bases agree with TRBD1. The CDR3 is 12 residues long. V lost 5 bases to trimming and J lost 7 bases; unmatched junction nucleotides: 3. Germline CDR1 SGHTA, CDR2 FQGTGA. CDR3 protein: CASSQGQGGYTF. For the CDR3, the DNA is TGTGCCAGCAGCCAAGGACAGGGTGGCTACACCTTC.

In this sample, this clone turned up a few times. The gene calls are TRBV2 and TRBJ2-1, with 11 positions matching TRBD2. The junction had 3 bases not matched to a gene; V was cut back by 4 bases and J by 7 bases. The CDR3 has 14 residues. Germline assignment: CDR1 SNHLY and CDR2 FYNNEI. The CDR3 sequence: CASSGLAGGNEQFF. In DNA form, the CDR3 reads TGTGCCAGCAGTGGTCTAGCGGGAGGAAATGAGCAGTTCTTC.

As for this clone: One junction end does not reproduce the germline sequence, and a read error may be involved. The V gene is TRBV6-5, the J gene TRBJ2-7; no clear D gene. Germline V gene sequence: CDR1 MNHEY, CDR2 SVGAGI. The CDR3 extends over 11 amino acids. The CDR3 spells CASSDSYEQYF. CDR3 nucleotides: TGTGCCAGCAGTGACTCCTACGAGCAGTACTTC.

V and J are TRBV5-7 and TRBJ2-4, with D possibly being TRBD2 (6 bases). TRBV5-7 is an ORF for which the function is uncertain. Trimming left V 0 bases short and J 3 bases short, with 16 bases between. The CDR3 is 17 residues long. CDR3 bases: TGTGCCAGCAGCTTGGGGCGAGCGGGCGCCCGCAAAAACATTCAGTACTTC. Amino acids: CASSLGRAGARKNIQYF.

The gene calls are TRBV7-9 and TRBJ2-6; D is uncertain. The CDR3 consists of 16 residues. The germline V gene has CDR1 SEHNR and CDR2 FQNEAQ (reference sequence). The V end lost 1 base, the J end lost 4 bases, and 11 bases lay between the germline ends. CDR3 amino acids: CASSLEGFAGANVLTF. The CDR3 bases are TGTGCCAGCAGCTTAGAGGGATTCGCCGGGGCCAACGTCCTGACTTTC.

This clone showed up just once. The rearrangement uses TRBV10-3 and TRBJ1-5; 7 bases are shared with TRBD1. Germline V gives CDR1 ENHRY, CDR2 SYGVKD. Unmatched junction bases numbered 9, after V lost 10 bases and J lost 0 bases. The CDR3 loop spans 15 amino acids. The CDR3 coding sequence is TGTGCCACCAGGGGGGCCTCGGGTAGCAATCAGCCCCAGCATTTT. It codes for CATRGASGSNQPQHF.